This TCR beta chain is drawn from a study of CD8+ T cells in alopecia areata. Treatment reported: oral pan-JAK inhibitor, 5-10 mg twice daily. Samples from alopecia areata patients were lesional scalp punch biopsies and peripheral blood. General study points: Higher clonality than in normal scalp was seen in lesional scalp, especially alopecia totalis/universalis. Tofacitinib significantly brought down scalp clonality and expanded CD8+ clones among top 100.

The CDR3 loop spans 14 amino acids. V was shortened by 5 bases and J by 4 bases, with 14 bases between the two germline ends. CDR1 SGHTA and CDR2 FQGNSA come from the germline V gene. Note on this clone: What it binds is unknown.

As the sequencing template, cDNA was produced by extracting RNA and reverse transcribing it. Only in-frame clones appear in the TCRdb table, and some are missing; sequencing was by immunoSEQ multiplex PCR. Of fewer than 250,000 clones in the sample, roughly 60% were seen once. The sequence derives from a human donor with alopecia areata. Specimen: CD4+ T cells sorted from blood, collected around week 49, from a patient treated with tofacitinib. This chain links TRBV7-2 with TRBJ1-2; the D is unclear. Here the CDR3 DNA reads TGTGCCAGCAGCACTCACGAGACTATCTATGGCTACACCTTC. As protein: CASSTHETIYGYTF.